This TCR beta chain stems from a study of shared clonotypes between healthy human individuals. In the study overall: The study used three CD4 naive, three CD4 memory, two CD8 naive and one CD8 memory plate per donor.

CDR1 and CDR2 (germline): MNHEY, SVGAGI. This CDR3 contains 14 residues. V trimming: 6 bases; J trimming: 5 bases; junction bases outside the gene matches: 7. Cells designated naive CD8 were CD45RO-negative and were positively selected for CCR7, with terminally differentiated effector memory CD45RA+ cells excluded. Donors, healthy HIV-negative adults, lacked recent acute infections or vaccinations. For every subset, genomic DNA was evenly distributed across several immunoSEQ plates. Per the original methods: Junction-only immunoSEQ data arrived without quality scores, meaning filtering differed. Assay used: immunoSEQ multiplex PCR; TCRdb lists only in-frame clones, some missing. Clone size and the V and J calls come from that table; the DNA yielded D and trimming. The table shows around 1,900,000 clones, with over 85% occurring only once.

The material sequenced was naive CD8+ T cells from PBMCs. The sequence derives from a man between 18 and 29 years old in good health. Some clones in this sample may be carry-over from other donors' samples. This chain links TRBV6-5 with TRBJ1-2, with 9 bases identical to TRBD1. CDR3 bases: TGTGCCAGCAGAGCGGGACAGGGCGTATATGGCTACACCTTC. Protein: CASRAGQGVYGYTF.